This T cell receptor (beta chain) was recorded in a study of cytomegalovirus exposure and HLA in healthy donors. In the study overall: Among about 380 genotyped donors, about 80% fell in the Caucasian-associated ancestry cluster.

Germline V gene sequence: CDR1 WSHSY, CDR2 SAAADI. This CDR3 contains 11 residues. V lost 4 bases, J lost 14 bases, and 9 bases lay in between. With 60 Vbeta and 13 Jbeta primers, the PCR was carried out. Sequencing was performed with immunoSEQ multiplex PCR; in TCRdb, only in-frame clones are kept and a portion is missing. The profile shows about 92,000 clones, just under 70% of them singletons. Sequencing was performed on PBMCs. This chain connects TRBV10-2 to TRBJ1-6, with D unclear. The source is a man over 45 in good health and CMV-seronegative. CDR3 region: CASSVGGTLHF. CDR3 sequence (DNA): TGCGCCAGCAGTGTCGGAGGCACCCTCCACTTT.